What follows are 14 T cell receptor beta chains derived from one specimen sequenced in a study of tumor-infiltrating lymphocytes in primary liver carcinoma. TCR beta cDNA was prepared out of around 460 ng total RNA by means of a constant-region primer. Libraries of TCR beta came from three nested multiplex PCR rounds with slightly modified ARM-PCR. The study ran its first two PCR rounds for approximately 10 cycles each, using TRBV1-TRBV30 forward primers and a C-beta reverse primer. MiXCR, run by TCRdb on the multiplex PCR reads, gives a single entry per CDR3 protein. This sample has 300,000 to 400,000 distinct CDR3 sequences; 50% to 70% occur once, and the top ten carry roughly 9%. The researchers obtained blood RNA from unsorted whole blood and also extracted germline DNA. Specimen: peripheral blood. Every receptor here comes from a man aged 35 to 55 with primary liver carcinoma and hepatitis B virus infection.

This clonotype was seen at least ten times. The V gene is TRBV6-6, the J gene TRBJ2-7; 11 nucleotides line up with TRBD2. The germline V gene has CDR1 MNHNY and CDR2 SVGAGI (reference sequence). CDR3 length equals 16 residues. V dropped 0 bases and J dropped 4; count of bases not matched to a gene: 5. The CDR3: CASSYSSTSGGYEQYF. In DNA, the CDR3 is TGTGCCAGCAGTTACTCGAGTACTAGCGGGGGTTACGAGCAGTACTTC.

This clonotype was counted many times. The chain uses TRBV10-3 and TRBJ2-7, with D tentatively TRBD1 or TRBD2 (6 bases each). Trimming left V 0 bases short and J 4 bases short, with 10 bases between. This CDR3 has 14 amino acids. Germline-derived CDR1 and CDR2 are ENHRY and SYGVKD. The CDR3 protein is CAISESQGRYEQYF. CDR3 bases: TGTGCCATCAGTGAGTCCCAGGGGAGGTACGAGCAGTACTTC.

On this clonotype: This may come from a read error, since a much larger clone is one base off. The CDR3 loop reads CASSFWDGAGELFF. The CDR3 DNA follows: TGTGCCAGCAGTTTTTGGGACGGGGCCGGGGAGCTGTTTTTT. This chain joins TRBV12-3 or TRBV12-4 and TRBJ2-2; D tentatively reads TRBD1 or TRBD2 (5 bases each). The CDR3 loop spans 14 amino acids. Trimming shortened V by 3 bases and J by 6 bases, and 11 bases separated the two germline ends.

Turning to this clonotype: Given the absence of the conserved phenylalanine or tryptophan at the CDR3 end, a read error is likely. The genes are TRBV4-3 and TRBJ2-7, with a weak D call TRBD2 (5 bases). This CDR3 contains 15 residues. Trimming removed 0 bases from V and 0 bases from J, with 9 bases in between. CDR1 and CDR2 (germline): LGHNA, YSLEER. The CDR3 loop is CASSQEGSASYEQYL. The CDR3 bases are TGCGCCAGCAGCCAAGAGGGGAGCGCCTCCTACGAGCAGTACTTA.

As for this clonotype: One end of the junction does not line up with germline, which may come from a read error. The chain couples TRBV11-2 to TRBJ1-1, with D perhaps matching TRBD1 (6 bases). Germline V gene lookup returns CDR1 SGHAT and CDR2 FQNNGV. This CDR3 is built from 14 residues. This CDR3 reads CANIPTGPNTEAFF. CDR3 coding DNA: TGTGCCAACATCCCGACAGGACCAAACACGGAAGCTTTCTTT.

This clonotype was detected many times. The genes are TRBV6-1 and TRBJ1-5; possibly TRBD1 for D (5 bases). Deletions cut 3 bases from V and 0 bases from J, with 9 bases between. Per germline, CDR1 MNHNS and CDR2 SASEGT. The length of the CDR3 is 15 residues. CDR3 region: CASSEGLNSNQPQHF. The CDR3 bases are TGTGCCAGCAGTGAGGGACTCAATAGCAATCAGCCCCAGCATTTT.

As to this clonotype: A much larger clone lies one base from this, so it may be a read error. The rearrangement uses TRBV4-1 and TRBJ2-1; D perhaps matches TRBD2 (5 bases). Germline V CDR1 and CDR2: MGHRA, YSYEKL. This CDR3 is 14 amino acids long. The V and J ends lost 4 bases and 15 bases respectively, with 22 bases between them. The CDR3 bases are TGCGCCAGCAGCCGAGGAGGCACCATCCAGGTACCGTTCTTC. Amino acid sequence: CASSRGGTIQVPFF.

About this clonotype: With a much larger clone just one base away, this may be a read error. The rearrangement joins TRBV6-1 to TRBJ2-7; a weak D match, TRBD1 (5 bases). This CDR3 has 15 amino acids. Trimming cost V 7 bases and J 2 bases, with 18 bases left between them. Germline-derived CDR1 and CDR2 are MNHNS and SASEGT. The CDR3 is CASIVYETVTYEQYF. CDR3 sequence (DNA): TGTGCCAGCATTGTTTACGAGACAGTTACCTACGAGCAGTACTTC.

This chain uses TRBV21-1 with TRBJ2-2; no DNA check was done on the table's D call, TRBD2. TRBV21-1 is annotated as a pseudogene. The CDR3 loop spans 15 amino acids. In DNA form, the CDR3 reads TGTGCCAGCAGTACCGGGACTAGCGGGACCGGGGAGCTGTTTTTT. As protein: CASSTGTSGTGELFF.

This clonotype was seen many times. This chain joins TRBV12-3 or TRBV12-4 and TRBJ2-3, with unresolved D. V was shortened by 0 bases and J by 2 bases, with 9 bases between the two germline ends. The CDR3 contains 15 residues. The CDR3 loop is CASSLALVNTDTQYF. For the CDR3, the DNA is TGTGCCAGCAGTTTAGCGCTGGTCAACACAGATACGCAGTATTTT.

Note on this clonotype: No conserved phenylalanine or tryptophan ends this CDR3, so it is likely a read error. This chain connects TRBV29-1 to TRBJ2-5; no clear D gene. V lost 6 bases, J lost 4 bases, and 15 bases lay in between. The CDR3 has 13 residues. The V gene's germline CDR1 is SQVTM and CDR2 ANQGSEA. CDR3 bases: TGCAGCGTCGCAGGCGGACCCCCAGAGACCCAGTACTTA. It yields the protein CSVAGGPPETQYL.

About this clonotype itself: Because the CDR3 is missing its conserved closing phenylalanine or tryptophan, this is likely a read error. The chain joins TRBV7-9 to TRBJ1-5; a weak D match, TRBD1 (6 bases). The CDR3 covers 12 residues. CDR1 and CDR2 (germline): SEHNR, FQNEAQ (reference sequence). CDR3: CAGGSGNQPQHS. The CDR3 nucleotides are TGTGCAGGGGGATCTGGTAATCAGCCCCAGCATTCT.

The V and J genes are TRBV6-5 and TRBJ2-7, with unresolved D. The CDR3 length is 15 residues. V gave up 0 bases and J gave up 11 bases, with 20 bases separating them. CDR1 is MNHEY and CDR2 is SVGAGI in the germline V gene. In DNA, the CDR3 is TGTGCCAGCAGTTACTCGACCCCGGCGAGCGCCGAAGAGTACTTC. Its protein product is CASSYSTPASAEEYF.

This clonotype has a count of ten or more. The V call is TRBV5-4, the J call TRBJ1-6, with TRBD1 matching 7 bases. The CDR3 totals 17 residues. CDR1 is SGHNT, CDR2 YYREEE, per germline (reference sequence). The trim removed 0 bases at V and 7 bases at J, leaving 10 bases unmatched. This chain's CDR3 is CASSLAGRQGRNSPLHF. DNA of the CDR3: TGTGCCAGCAGCTTGGCCGGCAGACAGGGCAGGAATTCACCCCTCCACTTT. Combining the CDR3 with reference TRBV5-4 and TRBJ1-6 gives the whole variable domain ETGVTQSPTHLIKTRGQQVTLRCSSQSGHNTVSWYQQALGQGPQFIFQYYREEENGRGNFPPRFSGLQFPNYSSELNVNALELDDSALYLCASSLAGRQGRNSPLHFGNGTRLTVT.